The 23 T cell receptor beta chains reported below all come from one sample, sequenced in a study of type 1 regulatory T cells. MiXCR, applied by TCRdb to the reads, yields one record per CDR3 protein. This sample has under 30,000 distinct CDR3 sequences, with about 45% found just once. No antigen has been assigned to these receptors. Sequencing used cultured T cells, either the whole culture or a sorted T cell fraction (not recorded which). The origin of the receptors is a human donor in good health.

This clonotype was counted a few times. The J gene is TRBJ1-2, the V gene TRBV6-6; no reliable D call. CDR1 is MNHNY and CDR2 is SVGAGI in the germline V gene (reference sequence). Trimming left V 2 bases short and J 3 bases short, with 10 bases between. There are 14 residues in the CDR3. The CDR3 coding sequence is TGTGCCAGCAGTTACCCTACAGCCTACTATGGCTACACCTTC. Translating it yields CASSYPTAYYGYTF.

This rearrangement joins TRBV6-6 to TRBJ1-5, with a tentative D call TRBD1 (5 bases). CDR3 length: 15 residues. V was trimmed by 6 bases and J by 1 base, leaving 13 bases between them. Germline V gives CDR1 MNHNY, CDR2 SVGAGI (reference sequence). The CDR3, as DNA: TGTGCCAGCAGCAACGAGGGGCGGAGCAATCAGCCCCAGCATTTT. Protein sequence: CASSNEGRSNQPQHF.

This clonotype was found a few times. The rearrangement links TRBV29-1 to TRBJ1-2, with TRBD1 identical over 7 bases. V gave up 6 bases and J gave up 5 bases; unmatched junction bases: 6. The CDR3 totals 12 residues. The germline V gene has CDR1 SQVTM and CDR2 ANQGSEA. The CDR3 reads CSVRDRVYGYTF. CDR3 DNA sequence: TGCAGCGTGAGGGACAGAGTTTATGGCTACACCTTC.

There are a few counts of this clonotype. The V call is TRBV6-6, the J call TRBJ1-4, with 7 bases lining up with TRBD1. V shed 2 bases and J 6 bases; nucleotides not matched to a gene: 6. Germline lookup yields CDR1 MNHNY and CDR2 SVGAGI (reference sequence). The CDR3 has 15 amino acids. The CDR3 reads CASSYRTGSDEKLFF. The DNA for the CDR3 is TGTGCCAGCAGTTACCGGACAGGCTCTGATGAAAAACTGTTTTTT.

V is TRBV6-1 and J is TRBJ1-1; a possible D gene is TRBD1 (5 bases). The CDR3 has 15 amino acids. CDR1 is MNHNS, CDR2 SASEGT, per germline. Trimming took off 5 bases at V and 1 base at J, with 14 bases between the two ends. CDR3 DNA: TGTGCCAGCAGTCTCTATACAGGCTCGAACACTGAAGCTTTCTTT. Translation gives CASSLYTGSNTEAFF.

The chain carries TRBV12-3 or TRBV12-4 and TRBJ2-7, with D possibly being TRBD2 (6 bases). The CDR3 consists of 15 residues. V was shortened by 5 bases and J by 2 bases, with 16 bases between the two germline ends. The CDR3 nucleotides read TGTGCCAGCAGTCCCCGGAGGGTCGGTCCCTACGAGCAGTACTTC. Encoded protein: CASSPRRVGPYEQYF.

The gene calls are TRBV10-3 and TRBJ2-3, with 7 bases fitting TRBD1. This CDR3 has 15 amino acids. Germline V gene data show CDR1 as ENHRY and CDR2 as SYGVKD. Trimming cost V 10 bases and J 3 bases; bases outside gene matches: 13. The CDR3 sequence: CATAPDRTATDTQYF. DNA of the CDR3: TGTGCCACCGCACCGGACAGGACAGCAACAGATACGCAGTATTTT.

The V call is TRBV18, the J call TRBJ2-7, with no clear D. Germline CDR1 is KGHSH and CDR2 is LQKENI. The CDR3 has 14 residues. V was shortened by 2 bases and J by 0 bases, with 8 bases between the two germline ends. The CDR3 loop reads CASSPVHPSYEQYF. CDR3 coding DNA: TGTGCCAGCTCACCAGTCCACCCCTCCTACGAGCAGTACTTC. The variable domain in full, with the rest retrieved from reference TRBV18 and TRBJ2-7, is NAGVMQNPRHLVRRRGQEARLRCSPMKGHSHVYWYRQLPEEGLKFMVYLQKENIIDESGMPKERFSAEFPKEGPSILRIQQVVRGDSAAYFCASSPVHPSYEQYFGPGTRLTVT.

In its sample, this clonotype was seen a few times. This rearrangement joins TRBV20-1 to TRBJ1-2; 7 bases agree with TRBD1. The V segment lost 1 base and the J segment 8 bases; nucleotides outside the gene matches: 10. The CDR3 is made up of 14 amino acids. Germline V lookup: CDR1 DFQATT, CDR2 SNEGSKA (reference sequence). As DNA, the CDR3 is TGCAGTGCTAGAGTTGGGGACAGCTTGGGGGGCTACACCTTC. Translated: CSARVGDSLGGYTF.

The chain links TRBV7-9 to TRBJ2-1; no reliable D call. This CDR3 has 15 residues. V lost 5 bases and J 2 bases, leaving 13 bases between the germline ends. Germline CDR1 reads SEHNR; CDR2 reads FQNEAQ (reference sequence). The CDR3 loop is CASSPPGYTYNEQFF. The CDR3 DNA reads as TGTGCCAGCAGCCCTCCGGGCTACACCTACAATGAGCAGTTCTTC.

This clonotype was seen more than once but under ten times. V is TRBV27 and J is TRBJ2-7, with a weak D call TRBD1 (5 bases). This CDR3 has 15 residues. Germline V gene data show CDR1 as MNHEY and CDR2 as SMNVEV (reference sequence). V was cut by 5 bases and J by 7 bases, with 21 bases left in between. For the CDR3, the DNA is TGTGCCAGCAGTCTCCAGGGTACCCCCTCGGGTGAGCAGTACTTC. Translating gives CASSLQGTPSGEQYF.

In this sample, this clonotype is medium-sized (0.01 to 0.1%). The chain carries TRBV20-1 and TRBJ1-5; TRBD1 might be the D (5 bases). CDR1 DFQATT and CDR2 SNEGSKA come from the germline V gene (reference sequence). Trimming shortened V by 5 bases and J by 5 bases, and 16 bases separated the two germline ends. This CDR3 spans 14 amino acids. The CDR3 protein is CSAGPPGGYQPQHF. In DNA, the CDR3 is TGCAGTGCTGGGCCTCCCGGGGGTTATCAGCCCCAGCATTTT.

J is TRBJ2-7 and V is TRBV12-5; D is perhaps TRBD1 or TRBD2 (5 bases each). V was cut by 6 bases and J by 6 bases, with 21 bases left in between. Germline V lookup: CDR1 LGHNT, CDR2 FRNRAP. The CDR3 is made up of 15 amino acids. CDR3 sequence: CASGKSGTTSSEQYF. CDR3 coding DNA: TGTGCTAGTGGCAAATCCGGGACCACCAGCTCCGAGCAGTACTTC.

This chain uses TRBV11-2 with TRBJ1-1; perhaps TRBD1 as D (6 bases). Germline V CDR1 and CDR2: SGHAT, FQNNGV. This CDR3 comprises 16 residues. V dropped 5 bases and J dropped 4 bases, with 20 bases sitting between them. CDR3 DNA sequence: TGTGCCAGCAGCCTATCAGGGACAAGGGGAGGCACTGAAGCTTTCTTT. Residues: CASSLSGTRGGTEAFF.

This clonotype was seen a handful of times. This chain links TRBV19 with TRBJ2-1; 8 bases fit TRBD1. The ends lost 6 bases at V and 4 bases at J; junction bases unmatched: 5. The length of the CDR3 is 14 residues. Germline V gene data show CDR1 as LNHDA and CDR2 as SQIVND (reference sequence). The CDR3 spells CASRHRDRYNEQFF. The CDR3 nucleotides are TGTGCCAGTAGACACCGGGACAGGTACAATGAGCAGTTCTTC.

V is TRBV6-2 or TRBV6-3 and J is TRBJ2-6; D ambiguous. Germline V lookup: CDR1 MNHEY, CDR2 SVGEGT. V was cut by 0 bases and J by 0 bases, with 15 bases left in between. The CDR3 sequence is 19 residues long. The CDR3 loop is CASSYSIRAPDSGANVLTF. CDR3 DNA: TGTGCCAGCAGTTACTCGATAAGAGCACCTGACTCTGGGGCCAACGTCCTGACTTTC.

The V call is TRBV7-2, the J call TRBJ2-1, with 7 bases that match TRBD1. The CDR3 runs to 16 residues. V trimming: 6 bases; J trimming: 7 bases; junction bases outside the gene matches: 15. Per the germline V gene, CDR1 is SGHTA and CDR2 is FQGNSA. CDR3 sequence (DNA): TGTGCCAGCAGTCCCCCGGACAGGAGTTTCAATAATGAGCAGTTCTTC. Translation gives CASSPPDRSFNNEQFF.

The rearrangement joins TRBV6-5 to TRBJ1-5, with D unresolved. The CDR3 loop spans 13 amino acids. V lost 6 bases and J lost 0, with 6 bases in between. Germline V lookup: CDR1 MNHEY, CDR2 SVGAGI. The CDR3 DNA reads as TGTGCCAGCAGCTGGGATAGCAATCAGCCCCAGCATTTT. Translating it yields CASSWDSNQPQHF.

The gene calls are TRBV10-3 and TRBJ1-1, with a weak D call TRBD1 (5 bases). The V end was cut by 2 bases, the J end by 8 bases, with 6 bases between. Germline values: CDR1 ENHRY, CDR2 SYGVKD. The CDR3 runs to 11 residues. CDR3 nucleotides: TGTGCCATCAGTGAGGGGACCGAAGCTTTCTTT. Its protein is CAISEGTEAFF.

This sequence joins TRBV6-1 and TRBJ2-7; TRBD1 matches 11 bases. CDR1 is MNHNS and CDR2 is SASEGT in the germline V gene. The trim removed 6 bases at V and 3 bases at J, leaving 7 bases unmatched. This CDR3 has 15 amino acids. The CDR3 reads CASSRSGTGGYEQYF. The CDR3 coding sequence is TGTGCCAGCAGCAGATCCGGGACAGGGGGCTACGAGCAGTACTTC.

This sequence joins TRBV5-6 and TRBJ1-2, with TRBD1 matching over 7 bases. CDR3 length: 15 amino acids. The germline gives CDR1 SGHDT, CDR2 YYEEEE. V trimming: 2 bases; J trimming: 4 bases; junction bases outside the gene matches: 8. The chain's CDR3 is CASSFPNRQGYGYTF. The DNA for the CDR3 is TGTGCCAGCAGCTTCCCAAATCGACAGGGCTATGGCTACACCTTC.

The V call is TRBV18, the J call TRBJ1-3, with D hard to call. V was trimmed by 0 bases and J by 0 bases, leaving 9 bases between them. CDR1 is KGHSH, CDR2 LQKENI, per germline. The CDR3 has 16 residues. This chain's CDR3 is CASSPPFRVSGNTIYF. For the CDR3, the DNA is TGTGCCAGCTCACCACCTTTCAGAGTCTCTGGAAACACCATATATTTT.

This clonotype was seen a few times. J is TRBJ2-5 and V is TRBV15; 12 nucleotides align to TRBD2. V lost 3 bases and J lost 3; bases outside the gene matches: 5. The germline CDR1 and CDR2 sequences are LNHNV and YYDKDF (reference sequence). The CDR3 has 16 amino acids. CDR3 coding DNA: TGTGCCACCAGCAGGGGGACTAGCGGGTCCGAAGAGACCCAGTACTTC. It encodes CATSRGTSGSEETQYF.